In its sample, the clone carrying this TCR beta chain was seen a few times. cDNA carried unique molecular identifiers, and a universal primer site was added by template switching. Each CDR3 protein gets one entry after TCRdb re-called the 5' RACE reads with MiXCR. The table shows approximately 220,000 distinct CDR3 sequences, with 6.5% to 8.5% occurring only once. This sample stems from a study of identical twins. The CDR3 has 18 amino acids. Trimming pared 0 bases from V and 0 bases from J, leaving 18 bases between. The V gene's germline CDR1 is SGDLS and CDR2 YYNGEE. These data were also reused for a study on yellow fever vaccine responses in identical twins.

What was sequenced was memory (CD45RO+) T cells sorted from blood. The sequence was obtained from a woman aged 18 to 35 in good health. This chain uses TRBV9 with TRBJ1-2; no reliable D call. This chain's CDR3 is CASSVALRVPSSNYGYTF. CDR3 in DNA: TGTGCCAGCAGCGTAGCTTTGAGAGTCCCCTCCTCTAACTATGGCTACACCTTC.